This T cell receptor (beta chain) originates from a study of blood T cell repertoires in COVID-19. Across the study: Material from acute and convalescent COVID-19 was sourced from the United States, Italy and Spain. The analysed material was cDNA or gDNA that came from T cells, B-cell-depleted T cells, or PBMCs.

As for this clone: Other DNA variants within this sample encode the same CDR3.

In germline, CDR1 is LGHDT, CDR2 YNNKEL (reference sequence). The CDR3 loop spans 13 amino acids. Deletions cut 3 bases from V and 4 bases from J, with 7 bases between. Enrollment of patients from Seattle took place during active infection, with longitudinal follow-up. Per the authors' pipeline: Amplification with reference gene primers provided the estimates of nucleated cell counts. Method: immunoSEQ multiplex PCR; TCRdb's copy keeps in-frame clones and lacks some. V and J calls and clone size are copied from that table; D and trimming were computed from the DNA. The sample contains fewer than 300,000 clones, about 80% of which appear only once.

The sequence derives from a person aged 65-85 years with COVID-19, enrolled during active disease. V is TRBV3-1 (or the pseudogene TRBV3-2) and J is TRBJ1-5; D unresolved. Sequences were obtained from peripheral blood. Here the CDR3 DNA reads TGTGCCAGCAGCCAGAGTCGAAATCAGCCCCAGCATTTT. It translates to CASSQSRNQPQHF.